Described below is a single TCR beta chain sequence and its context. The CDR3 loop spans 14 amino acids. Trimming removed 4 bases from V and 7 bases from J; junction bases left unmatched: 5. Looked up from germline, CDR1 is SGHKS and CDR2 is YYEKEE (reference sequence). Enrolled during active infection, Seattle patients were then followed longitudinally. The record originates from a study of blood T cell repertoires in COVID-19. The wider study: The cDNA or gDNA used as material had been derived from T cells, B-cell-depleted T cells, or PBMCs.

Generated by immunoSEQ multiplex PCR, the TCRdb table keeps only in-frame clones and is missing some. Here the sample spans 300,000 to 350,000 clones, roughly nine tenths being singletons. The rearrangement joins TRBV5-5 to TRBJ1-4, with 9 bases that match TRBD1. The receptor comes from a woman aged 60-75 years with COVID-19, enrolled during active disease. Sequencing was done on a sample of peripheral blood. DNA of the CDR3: TGTGCCAGCAGCCGGACAGGGGCGGGTGAAAAACTGTTTTTT. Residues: CASSRTGAGEKLFF.